The 10 T cell receptor beta chains reported below all come from one sample, sequenced in a study of blood T cell repertoires in COVID-19. The table came from immunoSEQ multiplex PCR; TCRdb's copy has only in-frame clones and leaves some out. The sample records approximately 86,000 clones, around 81% being singletons. The sequenced sample consisted of peripheral blood. Receptor source: a man between 50 and 59 years old with acute or convalescent COVID-19.

The chain carries TRBV5-4 and TRBJ2-7; the match to TRBD2 covers 10 bases. Trimming cost V 0 bases and J 5 bases; bases outside gene matches: 8. From germline, CDR1 is SGHNT and CDR2 YYREEE (reference sequence). The length of the CDR3 is 16 residues. The chain's CDR3 is CASSLGPSGSYNEQYF. The CDR3 region has the DNA TGTGCCAGCAGCTTGGGGCCTAGCGGGAGTTACAACGAGCAGTACTTC. The variable domain in full, with the rest retrieved from reference TRBV5-4 and TRBJ2-7, is ETGVTQSPTHLIKTRGQQVTLRCSSQSGHNTVSWYQQALGQGPQFIFQYYREEENGRGNFPPRFSGLQFPNYSSELNVNALELDDSALYLCASSLGPSGSYNEQYFGPGTRLTVT.

This clone was seen a handful of times. The chain is built from TRBV5-1 and TRBJ2-1; no definite D call. Trimming removed 4 bases at V and 3 bases at J, with 8 bases between. This CDR3 has 13 residues. Germline V CDR1 and CDR2: SGHRS, YFSETQ. The CDR3 bases are TGCGCCAGCAGCCTGCTAGACTACAATGAGCAGTTCTTC. Translated: CASSLLDYNEQFF.

The chain links TRBV11-3 to TRBJ2-7; D remains unclear. The CDR3 spans 14 residues. V lost 0 bases and J 6 bases, leaving 12 bases between the germline ends. Germline CDR1 is SGHNT and CDR2 is YENEEA. The CDR3 region is CASSLDPVSGEQYF. Here the CDR3 DNA reads TGTGCCAGCAGCTTAGATCCGGTTTCGGGCGAGCAGTACTTC.

CDR3 in amino acids: CASRGHLNTEAFF. CDR3 DNA: TGTGCCAGCAGAGGACACTTAAACACTGAAGCTTTCTTT. The V and J genes are TRBV12-3 or TRBV12-4 and TRBJ1-1, with a tentative D call TRBD1 (5 bases). V dropped 6 bases and J dropped 2 bases, with 10 bases sitting between them. This CDR3 region has 13 residues.

The chain links TRBV7-9 to TRBJ2-1; 7 nucleotides agree with TRBD2. The CDR3 is 15 residues long. From germline, CDR1 is SEHNR and CDR2 FQNEAQ (reference sequence). Losses at the gene ends were 1 base for V and 9 bases for J; bases not matched to a gene: 9. CDR3 in DNA: TGTGCCAGCAGCTTAGGGGGAATTGCGGGAGTTGAGCAGTTCTTC. Its protein is CASSLGGIAGVEQFF.

This chain connects TRBV3-1 (or the pseudogene TRBV3-2) to TRBJ1-6; 7 bases align to TRBD1. Germline-derived CDR1 and CDR2 are LGHDT and YNNKEL (reference sequence). V trimming: 1 base; J trimming: 11 bases; junction bases outside the gene matches: 5. The CDR3 has 14 amino acids. This CDR3 is CASSQGQGRTPLHF. DNA for the CDR3: TGTGCCAGCAGCCAAGGACAGGGAAGGACACCCCTCCACTTT.

This chain joins TRBV29-1 and TRBJ2-1; 11 bases fit TRBD2. This CDR3 has 14 amino acids. Germline V CDR1 and CDR2: SQVTM, ANQGSEA. J lost 5 bases, V lost 3 bases, and 3 bases had no gene match. The CDR3 DNA follows: TGCAGCGTTGAGGGGACTAGCGGACACAATGAGCAGTTCTTC. This sequence encodes CSVEGTSGHNEQFF.

This chain uses TRBV19 with TRBJ2-2; D is unresolved. The CDR3 loop spans 12 amino acids. With 6 bases removed from V and 2 bases from J, the gap between germline ends came to 4 bases. CDR1 and CDR2 (germline): LNHDA, SQIVND (reference sequence). As DNA, the CDR3 is TGTGCCAGTAGCAGAAACACCGGGGAGCTGTTTTTT. This encodes CASSRNTGELFF. Using reference TRBV19 and TRBJ2-2 for the parts outside the CDR3, the full variable domain is DGGITQSPKYLFRKEGQNVTLSCEQNLNHDAMYWYRQDPGQGLRLIYYSQIVNDFQKGDIAEGYSVSREKKESFPLTVTSAQKNPTAFYLCASSRNTGELFFGEGSRLTVL.

The chain links TRBV6-5 to TRBJ2-7; 7 nucleotides match TRBD1. The junction had 9 bases not matched to a gene; V was cut back by 5 bases and J by 5 bases. Germline loops: CDR1 MNHEY, CDR2 SVGAGI. This CDR3 is built from 14 residues. The CDR3 sequence: CASSPRLDRDEQYF. Here the CDR3 DNA reads TGTGCCAGCAGTCCCCGGCTCGACAGGGACGAGCAGTACTTC.

This chain's CDR3 is CASSIDRTYEQYF. The CDR3 DNA follows: TGTGCCAGTAGTATTGACAGGACCTACGAGCAGTACTTC. The rearrangement links TRBV19 to TRBJ2-7; the D gene is possibly TRBD1 (6 bases). V shed 3 bases and J shed 2 bases, with 8 bases lying between them. This CDR3 has 13 residues. Germline V gene sequence: CDR1 LNHDA, CDR2 SQIVND (reference sequence).